This TCR beta chain was observed in a study of OX40 agonist ivuxolimab in advanced cancers. About the research overall: Patients in the trial were receiving intravenous ivuxolimab every 2 weeks, at doses of 0.01 to 10 mg/kg. Patients with hepatocellular carcinoma, melanoma, renal cell or head and neck cancer made up the dose-escalation patients.

The method was immunoSEQ multiplex PCR; TCRdb's version includes in-frame clones alone and lacks a portion of them. The sample lists tens of thousands of clones, 87% occurring once. This CDR3 contains 13 residues. V dropped 1 base and J dropped 1 base, with 5 bases sitting between them. The germline V gene has CDR1 SGDLS and CDR2 YYNGEE. This chain joins TRBV9 and TRBJ1-1; D is unclear. The clonotype was recovered from an adult with an advanced solid tumor such as melanoma, head and neck, liver or kidney cancer. This specimen consisted of CD4+ or CD8+ T cells sorted from blood, obtained in a trial of the OX40 agonist ivuxolimab. The CDR3 region has the DNA TGTGCCAGCAGCGTATTCTGGAACACTGAAGCTTTCTTT. It translates to CASSVFWNTEAFF. The full variable domain, in which reference TRBV9 and TRBJ1-1 provide the parts outside the CDR3, is DSGVTQTPKHLITATGQRVTLRCSPRSGDLSVYWYQQSLDQGLQFLIQYYNGEERAKGNILERFSAQQFPDLHSELNLSSLELGDSALYFCASSVFWNTEAFFGQGTRLTVV.